This T cell receptor (beta chain) emerged from a study of control samples from healthy donors and cancer patients. The method was immunoSEQ multiplex PCR; TCRdb's version includes in-frame clones alone and lacks a portion of them. Among tens of thousands of clones listed, 85% to 95% were seen once. Germline CDR1 reads SGDLS; CDR2 reads YYNGEE. The CDR3 covers 15 residues. J lost 7 bases, V lost 3 bases, and 10 bases had no gene match. The sequenced material came from blood. This TCR came from a young woman in good health. This chain uses TRBV9 with TRBJ2-5; the match to TRBD1 covers 9 bases. The CDR3 spells CASSARDRAIGTQYF. The CDR3 region has the DNA TGTGCCAGCAGCGCCCGGGACAGGGCAATTGGGACCCAGTACTTC.